This TCR beta chain was identified during a study of CD8+ T cells in alopecia areata. The overall study: Each day, treated patients took oral tofacitinib twice, at 5 to 10 mg per dose.

Study-wide results and caveats: Resident alphabeta T-cell populations of normal skin are likewise subject to sequencing in scalp samples.

Reverse transcribed after extraction, RNA yielded cDNA as the sequencing template. Measured with immunoSEQ multiplex PCR; TCRdb has only the in-frame clones, and not every one. The sample lists about 110,000 clones; around 84% were seen once. Only one count was recorded for this clone. What it binds is not known. As for treatment: oral pan-JAK inhibitor, 5-10 mg twice daily. Individuals with alopecia areata gave both lesional scalp punch biopsies and peripheral blood for collection. This TCR derives from a human donor with alopecia areata. The sequencing here drew on CD8+ T cells sorted from blood, taken at week 24, from a patient treated with tofacitinib.

The CDR3 region has the DNA TGTGCCAGCAGCTTGACCCACCTAAATTCACCCCTCCACTTT. It is translated as CASSLTHLNSPLHF. The J gene is TRBJ1-6, the V gene TRBV7-9; D gene unclear. CDR1 and CDR2 from the germline V gene are SEHNR and FQNEAQ (reference sequence). The V gene lost 3 bases and the J gene lost 7 bases, with 10 bases spanning the gap. CDR3 length: 14 residues.